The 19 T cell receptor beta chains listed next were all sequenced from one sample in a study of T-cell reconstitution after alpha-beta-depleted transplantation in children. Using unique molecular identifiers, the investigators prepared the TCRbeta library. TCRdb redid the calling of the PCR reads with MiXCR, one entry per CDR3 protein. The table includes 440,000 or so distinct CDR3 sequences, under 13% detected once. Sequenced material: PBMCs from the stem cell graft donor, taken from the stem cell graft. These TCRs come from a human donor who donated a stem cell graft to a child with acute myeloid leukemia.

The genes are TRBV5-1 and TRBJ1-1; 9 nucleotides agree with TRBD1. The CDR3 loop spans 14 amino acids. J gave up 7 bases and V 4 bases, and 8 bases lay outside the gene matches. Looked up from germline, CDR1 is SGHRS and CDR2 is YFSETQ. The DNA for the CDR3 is TGCGCCAGCAGCGAGGGGACAGGGTATAGTGAAGCTTTCTTT. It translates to CASSEGTGYSEAFF.

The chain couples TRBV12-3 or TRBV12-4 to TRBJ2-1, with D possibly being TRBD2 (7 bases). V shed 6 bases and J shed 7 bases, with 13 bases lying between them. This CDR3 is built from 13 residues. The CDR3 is CASRGRGANEQFF. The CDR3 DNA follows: TGTGCCAGCAGAGGGAGGGGGGCGAATGAGCAGTTCTTC.

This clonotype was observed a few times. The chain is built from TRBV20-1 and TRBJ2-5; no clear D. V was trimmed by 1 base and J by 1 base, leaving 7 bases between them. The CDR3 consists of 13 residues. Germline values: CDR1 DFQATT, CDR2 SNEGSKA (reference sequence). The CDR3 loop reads CSARVLVQETQYF. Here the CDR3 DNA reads TGCAGTGCTAGAGTCCTAGTCCAAGAGACCCAGTACTTC.

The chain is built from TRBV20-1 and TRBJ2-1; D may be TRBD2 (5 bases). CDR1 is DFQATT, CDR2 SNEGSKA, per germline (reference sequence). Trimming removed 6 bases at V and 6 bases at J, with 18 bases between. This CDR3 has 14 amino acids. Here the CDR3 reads CSAEAPGILNEQFF. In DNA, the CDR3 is TGCAGTGCCGAGGCACCCGGGATCCTCAATGAGCAGTTCTTC.

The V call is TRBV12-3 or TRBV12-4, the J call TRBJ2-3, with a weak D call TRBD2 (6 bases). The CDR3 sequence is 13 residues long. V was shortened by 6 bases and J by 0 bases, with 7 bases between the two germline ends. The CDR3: CASRSGSTDTQYF. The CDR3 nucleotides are TGTGCCAGCAGGAGCGGGAGCACAGATACGCAGTATTTT.

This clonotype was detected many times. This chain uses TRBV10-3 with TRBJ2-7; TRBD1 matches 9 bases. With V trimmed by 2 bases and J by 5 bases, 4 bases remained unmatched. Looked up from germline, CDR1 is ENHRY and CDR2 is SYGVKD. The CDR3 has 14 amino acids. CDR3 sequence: CAISETGGGDEQYF. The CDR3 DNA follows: TGTGCCATCAGTGAGACAGGGGGCGGCGACGAGCAGTACTTC.

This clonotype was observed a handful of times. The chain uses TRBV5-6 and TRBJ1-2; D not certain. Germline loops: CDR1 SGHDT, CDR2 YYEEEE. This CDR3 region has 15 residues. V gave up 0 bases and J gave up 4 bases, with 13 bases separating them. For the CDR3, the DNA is TGTGCCAGCAGCTTGGTTCAGGCCTGGATCTATGGCTACACCTTC. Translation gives CASSLVQAWIYGYTF.

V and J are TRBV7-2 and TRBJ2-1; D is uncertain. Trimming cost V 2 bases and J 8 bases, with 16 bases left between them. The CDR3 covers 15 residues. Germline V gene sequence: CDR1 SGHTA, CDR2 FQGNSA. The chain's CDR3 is CASSLFRPPGDEQFF. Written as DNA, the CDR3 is TGTGCCAGCAGCTTATTCAGGCCTCCGGGCGATGAGCAGTTCTTC.

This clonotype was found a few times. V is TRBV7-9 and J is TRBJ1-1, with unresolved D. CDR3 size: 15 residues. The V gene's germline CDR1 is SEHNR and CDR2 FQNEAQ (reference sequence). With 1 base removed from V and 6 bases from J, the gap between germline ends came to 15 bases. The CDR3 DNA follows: TGTGCCAGCAGCTTAGTTTTTGACATAGGGTCTGAAGCTTTCTTT. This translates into CASSLVFDIGSEAFF.

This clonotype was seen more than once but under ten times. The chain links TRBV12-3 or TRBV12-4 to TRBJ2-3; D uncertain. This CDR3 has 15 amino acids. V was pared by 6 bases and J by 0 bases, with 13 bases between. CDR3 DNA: TGTGCCAGCAGCAACTTGGGCAGTAGCACAGATACGCAGTATTTT. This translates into CASSNLGSSTDTQYF.

For the CDR3, the DNA is TGCAGTGCTAGAGCTGCTAGCCTTAAGACTACGCAGTATTTT. It specifies CSARAASLKTTQYF. This chain joins TRBV20-1 and TRBJ2-3; tentatively, D is TRBD2 (5 bases). V lost 1 base, J lost 8 bases, and 16 bases lay in between. Germline CDR1 is DFQATT and CDR2 is SNEGSKA (reference sequence). This CDR3 contains 14 residues.

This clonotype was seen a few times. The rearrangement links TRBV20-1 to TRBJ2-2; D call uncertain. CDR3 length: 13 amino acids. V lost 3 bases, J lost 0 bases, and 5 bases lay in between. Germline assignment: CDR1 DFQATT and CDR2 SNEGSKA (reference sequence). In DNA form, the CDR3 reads TGCAGTGCTAGCCAATCGAACACCGGGGAGCTGTTTTTT. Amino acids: CSASQSNTGELFF.

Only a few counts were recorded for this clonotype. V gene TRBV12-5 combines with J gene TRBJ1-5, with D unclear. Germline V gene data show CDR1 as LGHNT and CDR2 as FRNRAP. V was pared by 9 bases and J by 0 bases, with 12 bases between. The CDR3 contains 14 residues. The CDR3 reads CASLSGNSNQPQHF. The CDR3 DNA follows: TGTGCTAGCCTTTCTGGGAATAGCAATCAGCCCCAGCATTTT.

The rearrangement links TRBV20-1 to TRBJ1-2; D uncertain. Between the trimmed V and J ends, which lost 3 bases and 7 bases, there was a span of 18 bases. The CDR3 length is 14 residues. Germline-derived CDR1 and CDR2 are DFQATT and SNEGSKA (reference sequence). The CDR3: CSASSATSGSGYTF. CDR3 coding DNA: TGCAGTGCTAGTTCTGCCACCTCGGGCTCTGGCTACACCTTC.

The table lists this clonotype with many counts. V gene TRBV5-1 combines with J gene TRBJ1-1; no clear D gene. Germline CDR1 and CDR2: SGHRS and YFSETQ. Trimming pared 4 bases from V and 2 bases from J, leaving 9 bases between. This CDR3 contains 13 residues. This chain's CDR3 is CASSTQLNTEAFF. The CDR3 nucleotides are TGCGCCAGCAGCACCCAGTTAAACACTGAAGCTTTCTTT.

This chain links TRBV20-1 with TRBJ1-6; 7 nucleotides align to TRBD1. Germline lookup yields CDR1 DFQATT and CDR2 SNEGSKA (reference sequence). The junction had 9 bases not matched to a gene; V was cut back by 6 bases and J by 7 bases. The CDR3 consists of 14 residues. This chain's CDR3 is CSAGRDSENSPLHF. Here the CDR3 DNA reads TGCAGTGCAGGGAGGGACAGTGAGAATTCACCCCTCCACTTT.

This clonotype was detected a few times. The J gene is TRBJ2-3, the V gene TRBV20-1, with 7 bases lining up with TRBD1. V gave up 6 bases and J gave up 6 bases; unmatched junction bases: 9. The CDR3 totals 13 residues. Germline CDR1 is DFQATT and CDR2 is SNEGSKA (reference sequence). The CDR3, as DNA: TGCAGTGCCCGGCAGACAGGGAGTGATACGCAGTATTTT. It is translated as CSARQTGSDTQYF.

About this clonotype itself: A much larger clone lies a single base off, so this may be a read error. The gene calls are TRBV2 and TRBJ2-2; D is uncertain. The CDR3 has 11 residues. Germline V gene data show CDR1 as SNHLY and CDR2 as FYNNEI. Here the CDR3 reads CAISWAGELFF. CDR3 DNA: TGTGCCATCAGTTGGGCCGGGGAGCTGTTTTTT.

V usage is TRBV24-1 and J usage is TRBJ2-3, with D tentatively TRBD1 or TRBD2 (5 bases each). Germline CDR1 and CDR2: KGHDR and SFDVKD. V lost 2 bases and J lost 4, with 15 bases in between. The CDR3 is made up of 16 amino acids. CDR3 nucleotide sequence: TGTGCCACCAGTGATTCGGTGTCGGGGCCGTCAGATACGCAGTATTTT. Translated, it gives CATSDSVSGPSDTQYF.